These 8 T cell receptor beta chains were sequenced from one sample in a study of response to subunit inactivated influenza vaccine. TCRdb re-analysed the RT-PCR reads in MiXCR, keeping a single row per CDR3 protein. The sample includes over 150,000 distinct CDR3 sequences, approximately 15% of them seen just once. This specimen consisted of CD8+ T cells sorted from PBMCs, obtained less than 6 days after vaccination. The receptors come from a man aged 50-59 years who received an inactivated influenza vaccine.

The rearrangement joins TRBV7-2 to TRBJ1-2, with D maybe TRBD1 (5 bases). Germline CDR1 reads SGHTA; CDR2 reads FQGNSA. V was pared by 4 bases and J by 5 bases, with 20 bases between. The CDR3 extends over 16 amino acids. The CDR3 loop reads CASSSGGGTNYYGYTF. In DNA, the CDR3 is TGTGCCAGCAGCTCCGGGGGTGGGACGAACTATTATGGCTACACCTTC.

This chain links TRBV7-9 with TRBJ2-1, with D perhaps TRBD2 (6 bases). V was trimmed by 5 bases and J by 0 bases, leaving 17 bases between them. The CDR3 extends over 17 amino acids. Germline V gene sequence: CDR1 SEHNR, CDR2 FQNEAQ (reference sequence). CDR3 protein: CASSREPGVSSYNEQFF. CDR3 DNA sequence: TGTGCCAGCAGCCGAGAACCGGGAGTTAGCTCCTACAATGAGCAGTTCTTC.

This chain connects TRBV4-3 to TRBJ1-2; possibly TRBD1 for D (5 bases). V lost 0 bases and J lost 7, with 21 bases in between. This CDR3 has 17 amino acids. The germline CDR1 and CDR2 sequences are LGHNA and YSLEER. The CDR3 is CASSQEFAIGGGFGYTF. CDR3 coding DNA: TGCGCCAGCAGCCAAGAGTTCGCGATTGGCGGGGGTTTTGGCTACACCTTC.

This clonotype was seen repeatedly, ten times or more. The chain uses TRBV27 and TRBJ2-1, with 11 bases lining up with TRBD2. CDR3 size: 16 residues. Germline V CDR1 and CDR2: MNHEY, SMNVEV (reference sequence). The V and J ends lost 7 bases and 4 bases, in that order; junction bases with no gene match: 9. This CDR3 is CASTRTSGPFYNEQFF. The CDR3 region has the DNA TGTGCCAGCACCCGGACTAGCGGGCCCTTTTACAATGAGCAGTTCTTC.

There are many counts of this clonotype. The genes are TRBV7-9 and TRBJ2-2; D is undetermined. V dropped 3 bases and J dropped 9 bases, with 8 bases sitting between them. Germline loops: CDR1 SEHNR, CDR2 FQNEAQ (reference sequence). The CDR3 runs to 12 residues. CDR3 residues: CASSFITRELFF. The CDR3 DNA sequence: TGTGCCAGCAGCTTCATAACGAGGGAGCTGTTTTTT.

The chain is built from TRBV4-3 and TRBJ2-3, with TRBD2 matching 7 bases. With V trimmed by 0 bases and J by 3 bases, 3 bases remained unmatched. This CDR3 is built from 15 residues. Germline CDR1 reads LGHNA; CDR2 reads YSLEER. This CDR3 is CASSQELGGTDTQYF. The CDR3, as DNA: TGCGCCAGCAGCCAAGAACTGGGGGGGACAGATACGCAGTATTTT.

This clonotype has ten or more counts. This chain links TRBV20-1 with TRBJ2-7; the match to TRBD1 covers 10 bases. The CDR3 is 16 amino acids. The junction had 9 bases not matched to a gene; V was cut back by 0 bases and J by 4 bases. Germline V gives CDR1 DFQATT, CDR2 SNEGSKA (reference sequence). The CDR3 reads CSARDRAGTGVYEQYF. The CDR3 coding sequence is TGCAGTGCTAGAGACCGGGCCGGGACAGGGGTATACGAGCAGTACTTC.

V and J are TRBV7-9 and TRBJ2-7; no reliable D call. With 6 bases removed from V and 4 bases from J, the gap between germline ends came to 13 bases. Germline V gene sequence: CDR1 SEHNR, CDR2 FQNEAQ (reference sequence). The CDR3 length is 13 residues. The CDR3 region is CASRPDDQYEQYF. The DNA for the CDR3 is TGTGCCAGCAGACCGGACGACCAGTACGAGCAGTACTTC. Combining the CDR3 with reference TRBV7-9 and TRBJ2-7 gives the whole variable domain DTGVSQNPRHKITKRGQNVTFRCDPISEHNRLYWYRQTLGQGPEFLTYFQNEAQLEKSRLLSDRFSAERPKGSFSTLEIQRTEQGDSAMYLCASRPDDQYEQYFGPGTRLTVT.